These 7 T cell receptor beta chains share one sample of origin, sequenced in a study of blood T cell repertoires in COVID-19 (dated by TCRdb to the early 2020s). Library construction relied on the immunoSEQ multiplex PCR assay. The table comes from immuneACCESS by way of TCRdb, which keeps in-frame sequences with V and J called. Part of the clones is missing from these tables; in studies checked, under half for an unresolved V gene and the rest for unknown reasons. The sample data list fewer than 90,000 clones, and roughly 96% of these were observed just once. The ten largest clones add up to around 4.2% of the sample. The sample consisted of peripheral blood. The receptor set was obtained from a human donor with active COVID-19. The donor label of this sample is uncertain.

In DNA form, the CDR3 reads TGCGCCAGCAGCTTGGCCTCACTAGAGGTAGAGACCCAGTACTTC. Its protein product is CASSLASLEVETQYF. The chain links TRBV5-1 to TRBJ2-5; the D gene is possibly TRBD2 (5 bases). This CDR3 is 15 amino acids long. Trimming removed 0 bases at V and 4 bases at J, with 13 bases between. CDR1 SGHRS and CDR2 YFSETQ come from the germline V gene.

This chain links TRBV7-2 with TRBJ2-5, with 8 positions matching TRBD2. The CDR3 loop spans 16 amino acids. After removal of 4 bases from V and 5 bases from J, the junction contained 12 bases not matched to a gene. Germline CDR1 and CDR2: SGHTA and FQGNSA. The CDR3 loop is CASSSAGGSRVETQYF. DNA of the CDR3: TGTGCCAGCAGCTCCGCGGGGGGCTCACGCGTTGAGACCCAGTACTTC.

This clone was seen a few times. The rearrangement uses TRBV24-1 and TRBJ2-7; D is perhaps TRBD1 (6 bases). Trimming removed 4 bases from V and 0 bases from J, with 9 bases in between. Germline V gene data show CDR1 as KGHDR and CDR2 as SFDVKD. The CDR3 is 14 amino acids. The DNA for the CDR3 is TGTGCCACCAGTGAAAGGGGGACCTCCTACGAGCAGTACTTC. This sequence encodes CATSERGTSYEQYF.

The genes are TRBV24-1 and TRBJ2-7, with D possibly being TRBD1 (5 bases). V dropped 4 bases and J dropped 3 bases, with 18 bases sitting between them. There are 16 residues in the CDR3. CDR1 KGHDR and CDR2 SFDVKD come from the germline V gene. CDR3: CATSDAAGPHRYEQYF. DNA of the CDR3: TGTGCCACCAGTGACGCCGCAGGGCCCCATCGCTACGAGCAGTACTTC.

A single count supports this clone. This sequence joins TRBV28 and TRBJ1-2, with a possible D match to TRBD1 (5 bases). Trimming shortened V by 9 bases and J by 7 bases, and 12 bases separated the two germline ends. CDR3 length: 11 amino acids. CDR1 is MDHEN, CDR2 SYDVKM, per germline. The CDR3: CASGAYPGYTF. The CDR3 coding sequence is TGTGCCAGTGGGGCCTATCCTGGCTACACCTTC.

Comment on this clone: Other DNA sequences in the same sample also yield this CDR3. V and J are TRBV18 and TRBJ1-5; 8 nucleotides align to TRBD1. This CDR3 is 14 amino acids long. With 3 bases clipped from V and 2 bases from J, the junction kept 0 bases outside the gene matches. CDR1 and CDR2 from the germline V gene are KGHSH and LQKENI. This CDR3 is CASSPTGGNQPQHF. In nucleotides, the CDR3 is TGTGCCAGCTCACCGACAGGGGGCAATCAGCCCCAGCATTTT.

This chain links TRBV2 with TRBJ1-1; 7 nucleotides line up with TRBD1. The CDR3 spans 14 residues. In germline, CDR1 is SNHLY, CDR2 FYNNEI. V shed 2 bases, J shed 8 bases, and the junction held 8 bases outside the gene matches. DNA of the CDR3: TGTGCCAGCAGTGAATGGGGACAGATGTCCGAAGCTTTCTTT. Protein: CASSEWGQMSEAFF.